The present T cell receptor (beta chain) was sequenced within a study of brain T cells in children with intractable seizures. Study-level points and caveats: HCMV serostatus was not known, and viral specificity came from CDR3 similarity only. Absence of clones before surgery may stem from lower sequencing depth.

For this clone: Its target is unknown.

Surgery cases with the highest brain T cell transcript signatures were chosen for sequencing. Patients received at least one anti-epileptic drug before surgery. The germline V and J ends were trimmed by 7 bases and 3 bases, with 11 bases remaining between them. The CDR3 is made up of 13 amino acids. Using immunoSEQ multiplex PCR, the repertoire was profiled, and TCRdb retains in-frame clones only, with some absent. The data show fewer than 80,000 clones, with about 96% seen just once and 0.38% held by the top ten. The J gene is TRBJ2-3, the V gene TRBV12-3 or TRBV12-4, with D possibly TRBD2 on 6 matching bases. Sequenced here: peripheral blood, sampled at surgery. This clonotype was sampled from a boy under three years old with focal cortical dysplasia and intractable seizures. The DNA for the CDR3 is TGTGCCAGCACCGGGGGTATTACAGATACGCAGTATTTT. It specifies CASTGGITDTQYF.